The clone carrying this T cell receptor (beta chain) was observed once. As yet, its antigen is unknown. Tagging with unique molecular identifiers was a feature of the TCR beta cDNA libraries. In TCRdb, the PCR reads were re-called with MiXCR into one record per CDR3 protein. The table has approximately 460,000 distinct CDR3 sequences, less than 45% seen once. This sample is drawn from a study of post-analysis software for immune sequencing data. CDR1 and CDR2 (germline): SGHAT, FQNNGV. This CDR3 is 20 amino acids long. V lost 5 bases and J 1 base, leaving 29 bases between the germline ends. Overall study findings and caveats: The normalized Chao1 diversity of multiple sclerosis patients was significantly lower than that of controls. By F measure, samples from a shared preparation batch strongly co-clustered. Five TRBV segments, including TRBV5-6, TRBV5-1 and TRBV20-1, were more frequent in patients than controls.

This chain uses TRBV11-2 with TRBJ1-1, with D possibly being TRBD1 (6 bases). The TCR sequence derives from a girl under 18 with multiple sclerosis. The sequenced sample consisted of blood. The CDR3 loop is CASSPSGGPDQGTPNTEAFF. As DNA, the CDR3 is TGTGCCAGCAGCCCCTCGGGGGGACCCGACCAGGGGACCCCGAACACTGAAGCTTTCTTT.